One and the same sample provided the 22 T cell receptor beta chains below, sequenced in a study of CD8 T cells in ankylosing spondylitis. TCRdb re-derived calls from the 5' RACE reads in MiXCR, one entry per CDR3 protein. The table has 200,000 or so distinct CDR3 sequences, 13% seen once. Sequencing was performed on blood, either unsorted or a sorted T cell fraction (not recorded which). All receptors derive from a female donor with ankylosing spondylitis or in good health (not recorded which).

This clonotype occurred many times. The chain couples TRBV12-3 or TRBV12-4 to TRBJ1-3; 8 nucleotides line up with TRBD1. V shed 6 bases and J 0 bases; nucleotides not matched to a gene: 7. The CDR3 has 16 amino acids. CDR3 sequence reads: CASSPVQGASGNTIYF. For the CDR3, the DNA is TGTGCCAGCAGCCCGGTCCAGGGGGCCTCTGGAAACACCATATATTTT.

This chain uses TRBV12-3 or TRBV12-4 with TRBJ2-3; D is undetermined. The CDR3 is 14 amino acids. Trimming shortened V by 7 bases and J by 0 bases, and 11 bases separated the two germline ends. CDR3 sequence reads: CASTLVGSTDTQYF. DNA for the CDR3: TGTGCCAGCACCTTAGTGGGGAGCACAGATACGCAGTATTTT.

CDR3 protein: CASSLVMSGEGGVEFF. The CDR3 DNA reads as TGTGCCAGCAGCTTAGTCATGTCGGGTGAGGGGGGCGTTGAGTTCTTC. The V gene is TRBV13, the J gene TRBJ2-1, with D perhaps given as TRBD1 or TRBD2 (6 bases each). This CDR3 region has 16 residues. The germline CDR1 and CDR2 sequences are PRHDT and FYEKMQ (reference sequence). With 1 base removed from V and 14 bases from J, the gap between germline ends came to 24 bases.

In this sample, this clonotype turned up many times. The chain's CDR3 is CASSLNSRSGYGYTF. CDR3 coding DNA: TGTGCCAGCAGTTTAAATTCCCGTTCTGGCTATGGCTACACCTTC. The chain employs TRBV12-3 or TRBV12-4 and TRBJ1-2; D is unclear. The CDR3 runs to 15 residues. The germline V and J ends were trimmed by 2 bases and 4 bases, with 14 bases remaining between them.

The rearrangement joins TRBV20-1 to TRBJ2-5; weak D call: TRBD2 (6 bases). The CDR3 is 14 residues long. Per the germline V gene, CDR1 is DFQATT and CDR2 is SNEGSKA (reference sequence). V was cut by 7 bases and J by 0 bases, with 15 bases left in between. This chain's CDR3 is CSVPGGSYQETQYF. The CDR3 DNA is TGCAGTGTTCCTGGGGGGTCCTACCAAGAGACCCAGTACTTC.

The J gene is TRBJ2-7, the V gene TRBV27, with D perhaps being TRBD1 or TRBD2 (5 bases each). This CDR3 has 13 residues. CDR1 and CDR2 from the germline V gene are MNHEY and SMNVEV (reference sequence). V lost 3 bases to trimming and J lost 6 bases, with 12 bases between them. The CDR3 nucleotides are TGTGCCAGCAGTTTTGGGGGAGCGTTCGAGCAGTACTTC. It yields the protein CASSFGGAFEQYF.

The chain combines TRBV3-1 with TRBJ2-7; D is perhaps TRBD1 or TRBD2 (5 bases each). Trimming stripped 3 bases from V and 0 bases from J, with 18 bases between. Germline CDR1 is LGHDT and CDR2 is YNNKEL (reference sequence). CDR3 length: 17 residues. CDR3 DNA sequence: TGTGCCAGCAGCCACGATTCTCCCGGGACGGTCTCCTACGAGCAGTACTTC. Translated: CASSHDSPGTVSYEQYF.

This clonotype has only one observation. The chain links TRBV12-3 or TRBV12-4 to TRBJ1-1, with unresolved D. Trimming left V 6 bases short and J 8 bases short, with 13 bases between. The CDR3 spans 12 residues. The DNA for the CDR3 is TGTGCCAGCAGATTTCAGACGGCCGAAGCTTTCTTT. Translated: CASRFQTAEAFF.

This clonotype was observed a handful of times. The chain has TRBV30 and TRBJ2-2; D remains unclear. Germline values: CDR1 GTSNPN, CDR2 SVGIG (reference sequence). CDR3 length: 12 amino acids. V was pared by 5 bases and J by 4 bases, with 8 bases between. The DNA for the CDR3 is TGTGCCTGGTCTTGGAGCACCGGGGAGCTGTTTTTT. Protein sequence: CAWSWSTGELFF.

Concerning this clonotype itself: Given a much more abundant clone one base away, this may be a read error. The chain carries TRBV12-3 or TRBV12-4 and TRBJ1-6, with D perhaps TRBD1 (5 bases). The CDR3 is 15 amino acids. The CDR3 here is CVSSLGVSYNSPLHF. CDR3 sequence (DNA): TGTGTCAGCAGTTTAGGGGTCTCCTATAATTCACCCCTCCACTTT.

This clonotype came up many times. The CDR3 spells CASYPGQGHEQYF. The CDR3 nucleotides are TGTGCCAGTTACCCGGGACAGGGCCACGAGCAGTACTTC. This sequence joins TRBV10-3 and TRBJ2-7; TRBD1 agrees at 9 bases. V shed 10 bases and J 5 bases; nucleotides not matched to a gene: 9. The CDR3 contains 13 residues. Germline V gene sequence: CDR1 ENHRY, CDR2 SYGVKD.

The CDR3 is CASSSVHGTEAFF. In DNA form, the CDR3 reads TGTGCCAGCAGCTCGGTTCATGGGACTGAAGCTTTCTTT. The chain links TRBV7-2 to TRBJ1-1; no firm D call. The CDR3 has 13 residues. Between the trimmed V and J ends, which lost 4 bases and 5 bases, there was a span of 11 bases. Germline loops: CDR1 SGHTA, CDR2 FQGNSA.

The chain is built from TRBV9 and TRBJ2-1, with D possibly matching TRBD2 (6 bases). CDR3 length: 15 residues. The germline V gene encodes CDR1 SGDLS and CDR2 YYNGEE. Trimming pared 0 bases from V and 4 bases from J, leaving 11 bases between. CDR3 in DNA: TGTGCCAGCAGCGTAGGTGCTAGCGCTTACAATGAGCAGTTCTTC. Translation: CASSVGASAYNEQFF.

This clonotype has a count of ten or more. The chain combines TRBV28 with TRBJ2-7, with 11 bases that match TRBD2. Germline V gene lookup returns CDR1 MDHEN and CDR2 SYDVKM. J was trimmed by 5 bases and V by 5 bases; bases with no gene match: 8. The CDR3 totals 15 residues. The CDR3 spells CASSATSGIAHEQYF. In nucleotides, the CDR3 is TGTGCCAGCAGTGCGACTAGCGGGATAGCACACGAGCAGTACTTC.

With regard to this clonotype: A much larger clone lies a single base off, so this may be a read error. J is TRBJ1-6 and V is TRBV9, with D tentatively TRBD1 (5 bases). The germline V gene encodes CDR1 SGDLS and CDR2 YYNGEE. CDR3 size: 15 residues. The CDR3 loop is CASSVAGASNSPLRF. In DNA form, the CDR3 reads TGTGCCAGCAGCGTAGCTGGGGCTTCAAATTCACCCCTCCGCTTT.

This clonotype was seen more than once but under ten times. The chain couples TRBV12-3 or TRBV12-4 to TRBJ2-1; no reliable D call. The V gene lost 7 bases and the J gene lost 7 bases, with 20 bases spanning the gap. The CDR3 totals 15 residues. The CDR3 is CASTIELEAANEQFF. In nucleotides, the CDR3 is TGTGCCAGCACCATTGAACTCGAGGCCGCGAATGAGCAGTTCTTC.

This clonotype occurred many times. The chain recombines TRBV20-1 with TRBJ2-7, with a tentative D call TRBD2 (6 bases). CDR3 length equals 14 residues. Per the germline V gene, CDR1 is DFQATT and CDR2 is SNEGSKA (reference sequence). V lost 2 bases to trimming and J lost 3 bases, with 14 bases between them. This CDR3 reads CSARLPGLHYEQYF. The CDR3 coding sequence is TGCAGTGCTAGATTACCGGGACTCCACTACGAGCAGTACTTC.

At least ten counts were recorded for this clonotype. This rearrangement joins TRBV4-1 to TRBJ2-7; 15 nucleotides agree with TRBD2. The CDR3 consists of 13 residues. Germline loops: CDR1 MGHRA, CDR2 YSYEKL. CDR3 nucleotide sequence: TGCGCGGTAGGACTAGCGGGAGGGAGGGAGCAGTACTTC. It yields the protein CAVGLAGGREQYF.

In this sample, this clonotype turned up many times. The chain employs TRBV10-3 and TRBJ1-2; 11 positions match TRBD1. The CDR3 loop spans 15 amino acids. In germline, CDR1 is ENHRY, CDR2 SYGVKD. J was trimmed by 4 bases and V by 4 bases; bases with no gene match: 5. CDR3 sequence reads: CAISVGQGAGYGYTF. The CDR3 region has the DNA TGTGCCATCAGTGTTGGACAGGGGGCAGGCTATGGCTACACCTTC.

This clonotype has a count of ten or more. The chain employs TRBV12-3 or TRBV12-4 and TRBJ2-3; 7 bases match TRBD1. Losses at the gene ends were 6 bases for V and 2 bases for J; bases not matched to a gene: 8. This CDR3 is built from 15 residues. The CDR3 protein is CASSHRGYYTDTQYF. DNA for the CDR3: TGTGCCAGCAGCCACAGGGGTTATTACACAGATACGCAGTATTTT.

This clonotype has ten or more counts. This chain links TRBV5-1 with TRBJ2-7; 7 bases agree with TRBD1. Germline CDR1 reads SGHRS; CDR2 reads YFSETQ. The CDR3 loop spans 14 amino acids. After removal of 4 bases from V and 0 bases from J, the junction contained 4 bases not matched to a gene. In DNA, the CDR3 is TGCGCCAGCAGCGTCCGGGACAGCTCCTACGAGCAGTACTTC. Encoded protein: CASSVRDSSYEQYF. Full variable domain (remainder filled in from reference TRBV5-1 and TRBJ2-7): KAGVTQTPRYLIKTRGQQVTLSCSPISGHRSVSWYQQTPGQGLQFLFEYFSETQRNKGNFPGRFSGRQFSNSRSEMNVSTLELGDSALYLCASSVRDSSYEQYFGPGTRLTVT.

In regard to this clonotype: Sequence at one end of the junction differs from germline and may be a read error. V is TRBV12-3 or TRBV12-4 and J is TRBJ2-1; maybe TRBD1 (5 bases). The CDR3 loop spans 16 amino acids. As DNA, the CDR3 is TGTGTCAGCAGTTTTCCCCCAGGGTTCTCCTACAATGAGCAGTTCTTC. As protein: CVSSFPPGFSYNEQFF.